This TCR beta chain was retrieved from a study of radiation and T cells in renal cell carcinoma. Study-wide results and caveats: In blood, top tumor clones expanded by 2 weeks, shrinking by 4.

CDR3 length: 12 residues. Trimming shortened V by 2 bases and J by 4 bases, and 5 bases separated the two germline ends. Germline V gene sequence: CDR1 SGHTA, CDR2 FQGNSA. TCRdb's copy holds only in-frame clones and misses some; the assay was immunoSEQ multiplex PCR. The sample yields 50,000 to 75,000 clones, over 70% seen once. This clone was seen only a few times. Its specificity is unknown. The time point here: baseline pretreatment blood. Treatment here: 15 Gy SBRT to primary tumor, nephrectomy 4 weeks later. Radiation-treated patients gave blood at baseline, week 2 and week 4. J is TRBJ1-2 and V is TRBV7-2; D might be TRBD1 (5 bases). The TCR originated in a man between 60 and 70 years old with renal cell carcinoma. This sample comprised blood, obtained from a patient whose treatment included radiotherapy and nephrectomy. This CDR3 is CASSLRGYGYTF. In nucleotides, the CDR3 is TGTGCCAGCAGCTTAAGGGGCTATGGCTACACCTTC.